These 32 T cell receptor beta chains originate from one sample sequenced in a study of T cells in Graves' hyperthyroidism and ophthalmopathy. The source material, RNA transcripts, was used to amplify TCR beta CDR3 regions. Carried out on the TCR CDR3, a first-round RT-PCR used the HTBI primer set. MiXCR, run by TCRdb on the multiplex PCR reads, gives a single entry per CDR3 protein. The table lists about 570,000 distinct CDR3 sequences, 12% to 15% of them singletons. The sample was blood. The receptors were gathered from a middle-aged woman with Graves' hyperthyroidism.

The CDR3 sequence is CASSYQNQPQHF. The CDR3 nucleotides are TGTGCCAGTAGTTACCAAAATCAGCCCCAGCATTTT. This sequence joins TRBV19 and TRBJ1-5; no definite D call. V gave up 5 bases and J gave up 4 bases, with 6 bases separating them. Germline CDR1 is LNHDA and CDR2 is SQIVND (reference sequence). The CDR3 runs to 12 residues.

The chain has TRBV6-2 or TRBV6-3 and TRBJ2-2; D unresolved. Germline V gene data show CDR1 as MNHEY and CDR2 as SVGEGT. The CDR3 has 14 amino acids. V lost 4 bases to trimming and J lost 4 bases, with 10 bases between them. As DNA, the CDR3 is TGTGCCAGCAGTTGGTCAGTAGGCACCGGGGAGCTGTTTTTT. It specifies CASSWSVGTGELFF.

In its sample, this clonotype was seen a few times. V gene TRBV5-1 combines with J gene TRBJ2-2; D call uncertain. CDR1 and CDR2 from the germline V gene are SGHRS and YFSETQ. The CDR3 covers 14 residues. V was shortened by 4 bases and J by 1 base, with 8 bases between the two germline ends. CDR3 bases: TGCGCCAGCAGCGTCCCGGGGAACACCGGGGAGCTGTTTTTT. It codes for CASSVPGNTGELFF.

Concerning this clonotype itself: Since a much larger clone is just one base distant, this may be a read error. This rearrangement joins TRBV11-2 to TRBJ2-1, with TRBD2 matching over 8 bases. Germline CDR1 and CDR2: SGHAT and FQNNGV. This CDR3 contains 19 residues. CDR3 sequence: CASSLDGTRPQSSYNEQLF. The CDR3 bases are TGTGCCAGCAGCTTAGACGGGACTAGACCCCAAAGCTCCTACAATGAGCAGCTCTTC.

In its sample, this clonotype was seen many times. This chain connects TRBV20-1 to TRBJ2-3; no definite D call. Germline V gene sequence: CDR1 DFQATT, CDR2 SNEGSKA (reference sequence). V dropped 3 bases and J dropped 2 bases, with 6 bases sitting between them. This CDR3 is built from 12 residues. CDR3 in DNA: TGCAGTGCTAGGACGGACACAGATACGCAGTATTTT. Translation: CSARTDTDTQYF.

This clonotype was seen ten or more times. This chain links TRBV28 with TRBJ2-1, with D perhaps matching TRBD1 (6 bases). The CDR3 length is 13 residues. Germline lookup yields CDR1 MDHEN and CDR2 SYDVKM. Trimming removed 3 bases from V and 6 bases from J, with 9 bases in between. CDR3: CASSFQGPNEQFF. The DNA of the CDR3 is TGTGCCAGCAGTTTCCAGGGGCCCAATGAGCAGTTCTTC.

Turning to this clonotype: The germline gene is not matched at one end of the junction; a read error may be the cause. This chain uses TRBV9 with TRBJ1-4; 7 bases line up with TRBD1. The V gene's germline CDR1 is SGDLS and CDR2 YYNGEE. This CDR3 region has 16 residues. The CDR3 loop is CTSSVSATGPNEKLFF. The CDR3 DNA reads as TGTACCAGCAGCGTAAGTGCGACAGGGCCGAATGAAAAACTGTTTTTT.

The sample holds many counts of this clonotype. The chain joins TRBV11-1 to TRBJ1-1; TRBD1 is a possible D gene (5 bases). Per germline, CDR1 SGHAT and CDR2 FQDESV (reference sequence). CDR3 length: 16 amino acids. Between the trimmed V and J ends, which lost 3 bases and 1 base, there was a span of 15 bases. The CDR3 is CASSFFNRGKNTEAFF. The CDR3 DNA reads as TGTGCCAGCAGCTTTTTTAATCGGGGGAAGAACACTGAAGCTTTCTTT. The full variable domain, rest sourced from reference TRBV11-1 and TRBJ1-1, is EAEVAQSPRYKITEKSQAVAFWCDPISGHATLYWYRQILGQGPELLVQFQDESVVDDSQLPKDRFSAERLKGVDSTLKIQPAELGDSAMYLCASSFFNRGKNTEAFFGQGTRLTVV.

The rearrangement joins TRBV14 to TRBJ2-7; 7 bases agree with TRBD2. The CDR3 runs 15 residues. Germline assignment: CDR1 SGHDN and CDR2 FVKESK. Unmatched junction bases numbered 4, after V lost 0 bases and J lost 2 bases. CDR3: CASSQELAYTYEQYF. The CDR3 nucleotides read TGTGCCAGCAGCCAAGAACTAGCGTACACCTACGAGCAGTACTTC.

As regards this clonotype: This sequence may be a read error, since a much larger clone differs from it by one base. The chain employs TRBV3-1 and TRBJ1-6; no reliable D call. The germline V gene encodes CDR1 LGHDT and CDR2 YNNKEL (reference sequence). The CDR3 sequence is 12 residues long. Deletions cut 1 base from V and 15 bases from J, with 10 bases between. CDR3 amino acids: CASSQGGFYLHF. DNA of the CDR3: TGTGCCAGCAGCCAAGGTGGCTTCTACCTCCACTTT.

The chain recombines TRBV14 with TRBJ2-1; D remains ambiguous. This CDR3 has 13 amino acids. Germline CDR1 is SGHDN and CDR2 is FVKESK. V was trimmed by 1 base and J by 10 bases, leaving 11 bases between them. The CDR3 region has the DNA TGTGCCAGCAGCCAAGTGAGAGGTTTAGAGCAGTTCTTC. Protein product: CASSQVRGLEQFF.

A few counts support this clonotype. The chain carries TRBV5-1 and TRBJ2-1, with 7 bases aligning to TRBD1. The ends lost 0 bases at V and 5 bases at J; junction bases unmatched: 11. The CDR3 length is 17 residues. Germline CDR1 reads SGHRS; CDR2 reads YFSETQ. The DNA for the CDR3 is TGCGCCAGCAGCTTGGAAGCGAGGGGGCCCTCTAACAATGAGCAGTTCTTC. Its translation: CASSLEARGPSNNEQFF.

The chain couples TRBV29-1 to TRBJ2-1, with D possibly being TRBD2 (6 bases). The germline V gene has CDR1 SQVTM and CDR2 ANQGSEA. Trimming cost V 7 bases and J 3 bases, with 16 bases left between them. This CDR3 comprises 14 residues. In nucleotides, the CDR3 is TGCAGCGCAACCCGGGCGGGGAGCTACAATGAGCAGTTCTTC. Protein product: CSATRAGSYNEQFF.

This chain connects TRBV5-1 to TRBJ2-1; D ambiguous. The CDR3 spans 16 residues. Germline CDR1 and CDR2: SGHRS and YFSETQ. Trimming removed 1 base at V and 0 bases at J, with 11 bases between. CDR3 nucleotides: TGCGCCAGCAGCTTGTCAGGTTCGGTCTCCTACAATGAGCAGTTCTTC. Protein sequence: CASSLSGSVSYNEQFF. Using reference TRBV5-1 and TRBJ2-1 for the parts outside the CDR3, the full variable domain is KAGVTQTPRYLIKTRGQQVTLSCSPISGHRSVSWYQQTPGQGLQFLFEYFSETQRNKGNFPGRFSGRQFSNSRSEMNVSTLELGDSALYLCASSLSGSVSYNEQFFGPGTRLTVL.

The chain has TRBV12-3 or TRBV12-4 and TRBJ2-2; the D gene is possibly TRBD2 (6 bases). The CDR3 runs 13 residues. Deletions cut 7 bases from V and 4 bases from J, with 10 bases between. The DNA of the CDR3 is TGTGCCAGCAAGACGGAGGGCACCGGGGAGCTGTTTTTT. Protein: CASKTEGTGELFF.

In its sample, this clonotype was seen many times. This chain links TRBV6-1 with TRBJ1-5, with a tentative D call TRBD1 (6 bases). V lost 6 bases, J lost 0 bases, and 33 bases lay in between. There are 22 residues in the CDR3. Looked up from germline, CDR1 is MNHNS and CDR2 is SASEGT. CDR3 sequence reads: CASSRPLWPTLGEGHSNQPQHF. CDR3 nucleotides: TGTGCCAGCAGCCGACCTCTCTGGCCGACGCTGGGGGAGGGACATAGCAATCAGCCCCAGCATTTT.

V is TRBV24-1 and J is TRBJ2-1; D is ambiguous. With 4 bases removed from V and 0 bases from J, the gap between germline ends came to 15 bases. The CDR3 extends over 17 amino acids. Germline CDR1 and CDR2: KGHDR and SFDVKD. CDR3 loop: CATSDAILESSYNEQFF. As DNA, the CDR3 is TGTGCCACCAGTGACGCAATCCTCGAGAGCTCCTACAATGAGCAGTTCTTC.

This chain joins TRBV3-1 and TRBJ2-1; 12 bases fit TRBD2. The CDR3 is 14 amino acids. The germline CDR1 and CDR2 sequences are LGHDT and YNNKEL (reference sequence). V lost 4 bases and J lost 9; bases outside the gene matches: 4. The CDR3 region is CASSPGLAGSEQFF. CDR3 coding DNA: TGTGCCAGCAGCCCTGGACTAGCGGGAAGTGAGCAGTTCTTC.

This clonotype came up many times. The CDR3 reads CASSLSLKQETQYF. As DNA, the CDR3 is TGTGCCAGCAGCTTAAGTCTTAAACAAGAGACCCAGTACTTC. V gene TRBV7-2 combines with J gene TRBJ2-5; D unclear. CDR3 size: 14 residues. Germline V gene data show CDR1 as SGHTA and CDR2 as FQGNSA. Trimming shortened V by 2 bases and J by 2 bases, and 9 bases separated the two germline ends.

This clonotype has ten or more counts. The rearrangement joins TRBV5-6 to TRBJ2-2; a possible D gene is TRBD1 (5 bases). The CDR3 is 14 residues long. The germline CDR1 and CDR2 sequences are SGHDT and YYEEEE. Trimming pared 1 base from V and 6 bases from J, leaving 10 bases between. The CDR3 spells CASSLWVGPGELFF. The DNA for the CDR3 is TGTGCCAGCAGCTTGTGGGTGGGGCCCGGGGAGCTGTTTTTT.

This clonotype occurred many times. This sequence joins TRBV20-1 and TRBJ2-3; 11 positions match TRBD2. The CDR3 runs 16 residues. The V gene's germline CDR1 is DFQATT and CDR2 SNEGSKA (reference sequence). Trimming took 0 bases from V and 3 from J; bases not matched to a gene: 5. CDR3 in DNA: TGCAGTGCTAGAGATTTGACTAGCGGGATTACAGATACGCAGTATTTT. This sequence encodes CSARDLTSGITDTQYF.

There are a few counts of this clonotype. V usage is TRBV9 and J usage is TRBJ2-4; maybe TRBD1 (6 bases). Germline values: CDR1 SGDLS, CDR2 YYNGEE. This CDR3 is 14 amino acids long. Deletions cut 0 bases from V and 7 bases from J, with 11 bases between. CDR3 bases: TGTGCCAGCAGCGTAGGTTCAGGGGACAACATTCAGTACTTC. It specifies CASSVGSGDNIQYF.

A few counts support this clonotype. The chain carries TRBV29-1 and TRBJ2-6, with TRBD1 identical over 7 bases. J was trimmed by 2 bases and V by 6 bases; bases with no gene match: 7. The CDR3 is 15 residues long. Looked up from germline, CDR1 is SQVTM and CDR2 is ANQGSEA. The CDR3 DNA follows: TGCAGCGTCGCAACCGGGACAGCTGGGGCCAACGTCCTGACTTTC. This codes for CSVATGTAGANVLTF.

This clonotype was seen at least ten times. The CDR3 region has the DNA TGTGCCAGCAGTGGACTTTCCGGGGAGACCCAGTACTTC. Its translation: CASSGLSGETQYF. The chain joins TRBV6-1 to TRBJ2-5, with D hard to call. This CDR3 spans 13 amino acids. Trimming removed 4 bases from V and 5 bases from J, with 11 bases in between. Germline V gives CDR1 MNHNS, CDR2 SASEGT.

This chain links TRBV2 with TRBJ1-3, with D unclear. This CDR3 has 15 amino acids. Deletions cut 0 bases from V and 0 bases from J, with 6 bases between. The V gene's germline CDR1 is SNHLY and CDR2 FYNNEI. The CDR3 loop is CASSEAPNSGNTIYF. DNA for the CDR3: TGTGCCAGCAGTGAAGCGCCAAACTCTGGAAACACCATATATTTT.

This clonotype has ten or more counts. The chain has TRBV7-3 and TRBJ2-7; no clear D gene. CDR3 length: 13 residues. Trimming cost V 3 bases and J 5 bases, with 11 bases left between them. Germline V gives CDR1 SGHTA, CDR2 FQGTGA. CDR3 coding DNA: TGTGCCAGCAGCTTCTCTCAGTCCGACGAGCAGTACTTC. Protein sequence: CASSFSQSDEQYF.

The V call is TRBV9, the J call TRBJ2-1, with D possibly being TRBD2 (6 bases). V was cut by 4 bases and J by 0 bases, with 11 bases left in between. This CDR3 comprises 15 residues. CDR1 is SGDLS and CDR2 is YYNGEE in the germline V gene. CDR3 DNA: TGTGCCAGCAGCCCGGGAGCGGTCTCCTACAATGAGCAGTTCTTC. Amino acid sequence: CASSPGAVSYNEQFF.

Of note for this clonotype: Just one base apart from a much larger clone, this may be a read error. Given the absence of the conserved phenylalanine or tryptophan at the CDR3 end, a read error is likely. This chain connects TRBV27 to TRBJ1-1, with D maybe TRBD1 (5 bases). CDR3 length equals 14 residues. CDR1 and CDR2 (germline): MNHEY, SMNVEV (reference sequence). V lost 4 bases and J 4 bases, leaving 13 bases between the germline ends. CDR3 coding DNA: TGTGCCAGCAGTTCAACGCCGGGGACCACTGAAGCTTTCCTT. It yields the protein CASSSTPGTTEAFL.

This chain uses TRBV20-1 with TRBJ2-7; 12 bases agree with TRBD2. This CDR3 region has 15 residues. Germline V gives CDR1 DFQATT, CDR2 SNEGSKA (reference sequence). V lost 2 bases, J lost 1 base, and 3 bases stayed unmatched. CDR3 DNA: TGCAGTGCTAGACAAGGACTAGCGGGGTCCTACGAGCAGTACTTC. It encodes CSARQGLAGSYEQYF.

This clonotype was counted at least ten times. This chain joins TRBV30 and TRBJ2-5, with no clear D. From germline, CDR1 is GTSNPN and CDR2 SVGIG (reference sequence). Between the trimmed V and J ends, which lost 0 bases and 7 bases, there was a span of 12 bases. The CDR3 is 13 amino acids. The CDR3 sequence: CAWSVRASWTQYF. Written as DNA, the CDR3 is TGTGCCTGGAGTGTACGGGCAAGCTGGACCCAGTACTTC.

Many counts were recorded for this clonotype. The gene calls are TRBV20-1 and TRBJ2-3; 12 bases agree with TRBD2. CDR1 is DFQATT and CDR2 is SNEGSKA in the germline V gene (reference sequence). The trim removed 6 bases at V and 11 bases at J, leaving 15 bases unmatched. The CDR3 extends over 15 amino acids. The DNA of the CDR3 is TGCAGTGCGAGACTAGCGGGAGTACCAGCAGTACTGCAGTATTTT. As protein: CSARLAGVPAVLQYF.

Comment on this clonotype: This may stem from a read error, because a much larger clone lies one nucleotide away. The V and J genes are TRBV30 and TRBJ1-2; a weak D match, TRBD1 (5 bases). Germline assignment: CDR1 GTSNPN and CDR2 SVGIG (reference sequence). The CDR3 runs to 12 residues. Trimming took 6 bases from V and 3 from J, leaving 11 bases between them. The CDR3 nucleotides are TGTGCCTGTCTTGGACATTACTATGGCTACACCTTC. This gives the protein CACLGHYYGYTF.